The 30 T cell receptor beta chains reported below all come from one sample, sequenced in a study of T cell changes during pregnancy in multiple sclerosis. This table comes from immunoSEQ multiplex PCR, and its TCRdb copy is limited to in-frame clones, with some not included. The sample has tens of thousands of clones, approximately 92% seen once; the top ten hold about 0.93%. Material: peripheral blood, obtained in the first trimester of pregnancy. The receptors here all came from a female donor with multiple sclerosis, enrolled in a pregnancy study.

V and J are TRBV29-1 and TRBJ2-7; 8 bases agree with TRBD2. CDR3 length: 16 residues. The V segment lost 1 base and the J segment 0 bases; nucleotides outside the gene matches: 8. CDR1 and CDR2 (germline): SQVTM, ANQGSEA. CDR3 coding DNA: TGCAGCGTTGAAGCGGGGAGTGCGGGGGGCTCCTACGAGCAGTACTTC. It encodes CSVEAGSAGGSYEQYF.

V and J are TRBV5-1 and TRBJ2-7; 11 bases agree with TRBD2. Germline V lookup: CDR1 SGHRS, CDR2 YFSETQ. The V and J ends lost 8 bases and 5 bases, in that order; junction bases with no gene match: 6. CDR3 size: 13 residues. The CDR3 is CASSIAGGNEQYF. CDR3 bases: TGCGCCAGTTCAATAGCGGGAGGGAACGAGCAGTACTTC.

The chain couples TRBV7-3 to TRBJ2-6; no reliable D call. The V end was cut by 1 base, the J end by 1 base, with 2 bases between. Per germline, CDR1 SGHTA and CDR2 FQGTGA. This CDR3 contains 14 residues. In nucleotides, the CDR3 is TGTGCCAGCAGCTTAATATCTGGGGCCAACGTCCTGACTTTC. It is translated as CASSLISGANVLTF.

The V call is TRBV28, the J call TRBJ1-1; weak D call: TRBD1 (6 bases). CDR1 is MDHEN and CDR2 is SYDVKM in the germline V gene. V dropped 2 bases and J dropped 0 bases, with 10 bases sitting between them. This CDR3 comprises 15 residues. The CDR3 reads CASSLGGHLNTEAFF. CDR3 coding DNA: TGTGCCAGCAGTTTAGGGGGACACTTGAACACTGAAGCTTTCTTT.

This chain uses TRBV27 with TRBJ1-3, with no clear D. Per the germline V gene, CDR1 is MNHEY and CDR2 is SMNVEV (reference sequence). The CDR3 loop spans 15 amino acids. V lost 0 bases, J lost 0 bases, and 6 bases lay in between. CDR3 in amino acids: CASSLSPSSGNTIYF. Here the CDR3 DNA reads TGTGCCAGCAGTTTATCGCCTAGCTCTGGAAACACCATATATTTT.

The J gene is TRBJ2-7, the V gene TRBV9, with D maybe TRBD1 (6 bases). Trimming took off 7 bases at V and 3 bases at J, with 26 bases between the two ends. This CDR3 is built from 17 residues. Germline CDR1 SGDLS, CDR2 YYNGEE. CDR3 loop: CASRARDILRRVYEQYF. As DNA, the CDR3 is TGTGCCAGCCGAGCCAGGGACATCCTCCGTCGGGTCTACGAGCAGTACTTC.

The genes are TRBV27 and TRBJ2-6, with TRBD2 matching over 10 bases. The CDR3 runs to 18 residues. V lost 5 bases, J lost 0 bases, and 7 bases stayed unmatched. Germline CDR1 reads MNHEY; CDR2 reads SMNVEV (reference sequence). The CDR3 region has the DNA TGTGCCAGCAGTCCGACTAGCGGGTCCCCCTCTGGGGCCAACGTCCTGACTTTC. Its protein is CASSPTSGSPSGANVLTF.

The chain is built from TRBV27 and TRBJ2-5, with 10 nucleotides matching TRBD2. Trimming took 5 bases from V and 5 from J; bases not matched to a gene: 17. In germline, CDR1 is MNHEY, CDR2 SMNVEV (reference sequence). The CDR3 totals 18 residues. DNA of the CDR3: TGTGCCAGCAGTCCCCTCTCTTGGAGCGGGGGGGCGACGGAGACCCAGTACTTC. Residues: CASSPLSWSGGATETQYF.

The chain carries TRBV7-2 and TRBJ1-5, with no clear D. The V and J ends lost 5 bases and 4 bases respectively, with 18 bases between them. This CDR3 region has 16 residues. Germline CDR1 reads SGHTA; CDR2 reads FQGNSA. CDR3 nucleotide sequence: TGTGCCAGCAGCAAAGACCTCGGGATCCGAAATCAGCCCCAGCATTTT. Protein: CASSKDLGIRNQPQHF.

The rearrangement uses TRBV18 and TRBJ2-6; 10 bases are a match to TRBD1. From germline, CDR1 is KGHSH and CDR2 LQKENI. The CDR3 is 19 residues long. Trimming cost V 3 bases and J 1 base; bases outside gene matches: 9. CDR3 protein: CASSPIGTGAPSGANVLTF. In DNA, the CDR3 is TGTGCCAGCTCACCTATCGGGACAGGGGCTCCTTCTGGGGCCAACGTCCTGACTTTC.

The chain employs TRBV6-4 and TRBJ1-4, with unresolved D. The CDR3 has 19 residues. V lost 0 bases and J 2 bases, leaving 19 bases between the germline ends. The germline gives CDR1 MRHNA, CDR2 SNTAGT. The CDR3 DNA reads as TGTGCCAGCAGTGACTCGTTGGCAGGAAGATTGTATACTAATGAAAAACTGTTTTTT. Its protein is CASSDSLAGRLYTNEKLFF.

The chain combines TRBV9 with TRBJ1-6; 9 positions match TRBD1. V was pared by 7 bases and J by 7 bases, with 3 bases of the junction left unmatched. CDR3 length: 13 residues. Germline loops: CDR1 SGDLS, CDR2 YYNGEE. CDR3: CASGDRENSPLHF. The CDR3 DNA reads as TGTGCCAGCGGGGACAGGGAGAATTCACCCCTCCACTTT.

J is TRBJ1-6 and V is TRBV7-3; a possible D gene is TRBD1 (6 bases). Germline loops: CDR1 SGHTA, CDR2 FQGTGA. Trimming removed 5 bases at V and 2 bases at J, with 10 bases between. This CDR3 is 15 amino acids long. The CDR3 is CASSPGDTYNSPLHF. The CDR3 DNA sequence: TGTGCCAGCAGCCCTGGGGACACCTATAATTCACCCCTCCACTTT.

The J gene is TRBJ2-2, the V gene TRBV5-4; a possible D gene is TRBD2 (5 bases). This CDR3 spans 14 amino acids. The germline V gene has CDR1 SGHNT and CDR2 YYREEE (reference sequence). The V end lost 4 bases, the J end lost 1 base, and 8 bases lay between the germline ends. CDR3 nucleotide sequence: TGTGCCAGCAGCGCCAGCGGGAACACCGGGGAGCTGTTTTTT. Protein: CASSASGNTGELFF.

The chain couples TRBV5-4 to TRBJ2-7; TRBD1 matches 8 bases. J was trimmed by 2 bases and V by 4 bases; bases with no gene match: 5. Germline CDR1 SGHNT, CDR2 YYREEE (reference sequence). The CDR3 is 14 amino acids. The CDR3 protein is CASSPGQAAYEQYF. In DNA form, the CDR3 reads TGTGCCAGCAGCCCGGGACAGGCCGCCTACGAGCAGTACTTC.

This CDR3 is CASSLLLLAGVTYNEQFF. The CDR3 nucleotides read TGTGCCAGCAGCTTACTATTACTAGCGGGAGTAACCTACAATGAGCAGTTCTTC. The V and J genes are TRBV5-8 and TRBJ2-1; TRBD2 agrees at 11 bases. The CDR3 runs to 18 residues. Germline V lookup: CDR1 SGHTS, CDR2 YDEGEE. Germline trimming cut 2 bases from V and 2 bases from J; bases unmatched to any gene: 9.

V is TRBV7-2 and J is TRBJ1-6; 7 nucleotides agree with TRBD1. V lost 4 bases, J lost 10 bases, and 7 bases stayed unmatched. The CDR3 contains 14 residues. Germline CDR1 and CDR2: SGHTA and FQGNSA. CDR3 sequence: CASSSRQGQSPLHF. CDR3 nucleotides: TGTGCCAGCAGCTCTAGACAGGGTCAGTCACCCCTCCACTTT.

This sequence joins TRBV5-1 and TRBJ2-5; maybe TRBD1 (6 bases). Germline values: CDR1 SGHRS, CDR2 YFSETQ. CDR3 length: 13 residues. The V end lost 5 bases, the J end lost 5 bases, and 13 bases lay between the germline ends. CDR3 loop: CASRDSPAETQYF. CDR3 DNA: TGCGCCAGCAGGGACAGCCCCGCGGAGACCCAGTACTTC.

V is TRBV7-2 and J is TRBJ2-1; 7 bases align to TRBD2. The CDR3 is 14 residues long. Unmatched junction bases numbered 7, after V lost 7 bases and J lost 4 bases. Germline CDR1 is SGHTA and CDR2 is FQGNSA. CDR3 DNA: TGTGCCAGCATCCCCGTGCGGGGGTACAATGAGCAGTTCTTC. Amino acids: CASIPVRGYNEQFF.

This clone was found once. V usage is TRBV2 and J usage is TRBJ1-1; D is ambiguous. Between the trimmed V and J ends, which lost 6 bases and 2 bases, there was a span of 13 bases. The CDR3 is 14 residues long. The germline V gene has CDR1 SNHLY and CDR2 FYNNEI. The DNA of the CDR3 is TGTGCCAGCAGCGACGGACTCAGCAACACTGAAGCTTTCTTT. This translates into CASSDGLSNTEAFF.

The chain recombines TRBV18 with TRBJ1-1, with no clear D. This CDR3 spans 15 amino acids. V was trimmed by 2 bases and J by 11 bases, leaving 21 bases between them. The V gene's germline CDR1 is KGHSH and CDR2 LQKENI. The CDR3 coding sequence is TGTGCCAGCTCACCAAAGGAACAACCTCTTCCGGGGGCTTTCTTT. This translates into CASSPKEQPLPGAFF.

The chain combines TRBV18 with TRBJ2-1; D is possibly TRBD1 (6 bases). V was clipped by 1 base and J by 4 bases, with 8 bases between them. CDR1 is KGHSH, CDR2 LQKENI, per germline. The CDR3 covers 14 residues. CDR3 coding DNA: TGTGCCAGCTCACCACGGGACACTTACAATGAGCAGTTCTTC. Translating gives CASSPRDTYNEQFF.

The chain has TRBV6-4 and TRBJ1-2; tentative D call: TRBD1 (6 bases). CDR1 and CDR2 (germline): MRHNA, SNTAGT. Trimming stripped 0 bases from V and 4 bases from J, with 9 bases between. This CDR3 region has 14 residues. DNA of the CDR3: TGTGCCAGCAGTGACTCACAGGGATCCTATGGCTACACCTTC. Its protein product is CASSDSQGSYGYTF.

This chain joins TRBV7-8 and TRBJ2-1; 8 bases are a match to TRBD2. CDR3 length equals 16 residues. V trimming: 6 bases; J trimming: 0 bases; junction bases outside the gene matches: 7. Germline CDR1 SGHVS, CDR2 FQNEAQ. The CDR3 DNA is TGTGCCAGCAGTATTAGCGGGGAGCCCTCCTACAATGAGCAGTTCTTC. It translates to CASSISGEPSYNEQFF. Combining the CDR3 with reference TRBV7-8 and TRBJ2-1 gives the whole variable domain GAGVSQSPRYKVAKRGQDVALRCDPISGHVSLFWYQQALGQGPEFLTYFQNEAQLDKSGLPSDRFFAERPEGSVSTLKIQRTQQEDSAVYLCASSISGEPSYNEQFFGPGTRLTVL.

This clone was observed a few times. The chain has TRBV30 and TRBJ2-2, with TRBD2 matching over 13 bases. Germline V gene lookup returns CDR1 GTSNPN and CDR2 SVGIG (reference sequence). This CDR3 comprises 17 residues. With V trimmed by 0 bases and J by 4 bases, 5 bases remained unmatched. CDR3 sequence reads: CAWSVTSGRVRTGELFF. The CDR3 DNA is TGTGCCTGGAGTGTAACTAGCGGGAGGGTTCGCACCGGGGAGCTGTTTTTT.

This chain joins TRBV27 and TRBJ2-1; tentatively, D is TRBD2 (5 bases). Trimming pared 5 bases from V and 0 bases from J, leaving 11 bases between. The CDR3 sequence is 15 residues long. Germline V gives CDR1 MNHEY, CDR2 SMNVEV (reference sequence). The CDR3 protein is CASSRGLGSYNEQFF. DNA of the CDR3: TGTGCCAGCAGTCGAGGGTTGGGCTCCTACAATGAGCAGTTCTTC.

The chain employs TRBV9 and TRBJ2-6, with D perhaps matching TRBD1 (6 bases). Trimming removed 4 bases at V and 0 bases at J, with 17 bases between. This CDR3 is built from 18 residues. The germline gives CDR1 SGDLS, CDR2 YYNGEE. The CDR3 nucleotides are TGTGCCAGCAGCCTACTGGACAGATTGAGCTCTGGGGCCAACGTCCTGACTTTC. It codes for CASSLLDRLSSGANVLTF.

The V and J genes are TRBV6-1 and TRBJ1-1, with 9 bases identical to TRBD1. This CDR3 region has 14 residues. From germline, CDR1 is MNHNS and CDR2 SASEGT. With V trimmed by 6 bases and J by 2 bases, 4 bases remained unmatched. CDR3 protein: CASRDRGANTEAFF. In nucleotides, the CDR3 is TGTGCCAGCAGAGACAGGGGGGCCAACACTGAAGCTTTCTTT.

The rearrangement links TRBV7-8 to TRBJ2-7; no definite D call. This CDR3 is built from 11 residues. Trimming took off 5 bases at V and 6 bases at J, with 8 bases between the two ends. The germline V gene has CDR1 SGHVS and CDR2 FQNEAQ. The CDR3 sequence: CASSQAFEQYF. The DNA for the CDR3 is TGTGCCAGCAGCCAGGCCTTCGAGCAGTACTTC. The full variable domain, completed using reference TRBV7-8 and TRBJ2-7, is GAGVSQSPRYKVAKRGQDVALRCDPISGHVSLFWYQQALGQGPEFLTYFQNEAQLDKSGLPSDRFFAERPEGSVSTLKIQRTQQEDSAVYLCASSQAFEQYFGPGTRLTVT.

The chain employs TRBV19 and TRBJ1-2, with D possibly being TRBD1 (5 bases). The CDR3 consists of 12 residues. Germline V lookup: CDR1 LNHDA, CDR2 SQIVND (reference sequence). V lost 3 bases to trimming and J lost 8 bases, with 10 bases between them. CDR3 residues: CASSIQGLGYTF. DNA of the CDR3: TGTGCCAGTAGTATTCAGGGTCTCGGCTACACCTTC. The full variable domain, with the rest looked up from reference TRBV19 and TRBJ1-2, is DGGITQSPKYLFRKEGQNVTLSCEQNLNHDAMYWYRQDPGQGLRLIYYSQIVNDFQKGDIAEGYSVSREKKESFPLTVTSAQKNPTAFYLCASSIQGLGYTFGSGTRLTVV.